This TCR beta chain is from a study of shared clonotypes between healthy human individuals. Study-wide background: CD4 naive cells filled three plates per donor, CD4 memory three, CD8 naive two and CD8 memory one.

Using immunoSEQ multiplex PCR, the repertoire was profiled, and TCRdb retains in-frame clones only, with some absent. The sample contains about 2.4 million clones, more than 90% of which appear only once. Concerning this clone: Its antigen is currently unknown.

The CDR3 contains 17 residues. The authors divided CD4+ cells into CD45RA+ naive and CD45RA-negative memory subsets. Points from the study as a whole: Sharing across a few donors was seen in roughly 5% of naive CD4 clonotypes. The four-donor shared clonotypes exceeded non-shared clonotypes in generation probability, with non-shared ones scoring lower.

The receptor was isolated from a man aged 18 to 29 in good health. Sequencing used naive CD4+ T cells sorted from blood. The subset is: CD45RA+ positively selected. This sequence joins TRBV21-1 and TRBJ1-3. TRBV21-1 is a known pseudogene. The CDR3 DNA reads TGTGCCAGCGGGGGGCGACACCGCCAAAACTCTGGAAACACCATATATTTT. Its protein product is CASGGRHRQNSGNTIYF.